This entry lists 16 T cell receptor beta chains sequenced from one sample in a study of blood T cell repertoires in COVID-19. Assay: immunoSEQ multiplex PCR; the TCRdb copy retains only in-frame clones and omits some. The sample lists 150,000 to 200,000 clones; 80% to 85% were seen once. Sequencing was performed on peripheral blood. These receptors were obtained from a human donor with acute or convalescent COVID-19. The donor label of this sample is uncertain.

This sequence joins TRBV19 and TRBJ2-4; tentatively, D is TRBD1 (6 bases). Trimming left V 3 bases short and J 0 bases short, with 18 bases between. The germline V gene encodes CDR1 LNHDA and CDR2 SQIVND (reference sequence). The CDR3 loop spans 18 amino acids. CDR3 bases: TGTGCCAGTAGTATGGGGCTTCAGGGGCGACTAGCCAAAAACATTCAGTACTTC. Its protein product is CASSMGLQGRLAKNIQYF.

V and J are TRBV7-8 and TRBJ2-2, with 11 bases identical to TRBD1. V dropped 5 bases and J dropped 0; count of bases not matched to a gene: 2. The CDR3 length is 16 residues. CDR1 and CDR2 (germline): SGHVS, FQNEAQ. CDR3 sequence: CASSPGQGANTGELFF. CDR3 nucleotides: TGTGCCAGCAGCCCGGGACAGGGGGCGAACACCGGGGAGCTGTTTTTT.

V usage is TRBV5-1 and J usage is TRBJ2-1; TRBD1 agrees at 8 bases. The CDR3 is made up of 16 amino acids. Germline trimming cut 3 bases from V and 6 bases from J; bases unmatched to any gene: 11. Germline-derived CDR1 and CDR2 are SGHRS and YFSETQ. In DNA form, the CDR3 reads TGCGCCAGCAGCTCGGACTGGGTAGGACAGGGCAATGAGCAGTTCTTC. Protein: CASSSDWVGQGNEQFF.

This clone was counted between two and nine times. The chain combines TRBV12-3 or TRBV12-4 with TRBJ1-3; D might be TRBD1 (5 bases). The CDR3 runs 13 residues. V was pared by 6 bases and J by 2 bases, with 8 bases between. CDR3 in DNA: TGTGCCAGCAGGGGAGGGGCTGGAAACACCATATATTTT. This codes for CASRGGAGNTIYF.

CDR3: CASSFGETQYF. DNA for the CDR3: TGCGCCAGCAGCTTCGGGGAGACCCAGTACTTC. V usage is TRBV5-1 and J usage is TRBJ2-5; D remains ambiguous. Per the germline V gene, CDR1 is SGHRS and CDR2 is YFSETQ. The CDR3 is 11 residues long. V was cut by 2 bases and J by 5 bases, with 4 bases left in between.

This sequence joins TRBV5-6 and TRBJ1-1; D is ambiguous. This CDR3 has 11 residues. Germline lookup yields CDR1 SGHDT and CDR2 YYEEEE. Trimming removed 3 bases from V and 7 bases from J, with 7 bases in between. CDR3 in DNA: TGTGCCAGCAGCTCCTACAGTGAAGCTTTCTTT. This translates into CASSSYSEAFF. Variable domain in full (rest from reference TRBV5-6 and TRBJ1-1): DAGVTQSPTHLIKTRGQQVTLRCSPKSGHDTVSWYQQALGQGPQFIFQYYEEEERQRGNFPDRFSGHQFPNYSSELNVNALLLGDSALYLCASSSYSEAFFGQGTRLTVV.

V and J are TRBV5-1 and TRBJ2-1; tentatively, D is TRBD2 (6 bases). The CDR3 extends over 16 amino acids. CDR1 is SGHRS, CDR2 YFSETQ, per germline. Trimming cost V 1 base and J 3 bases, with 14 bases left between them. CDR3 residues: CASSLPFGGDYNEQFF. DNA of the CDR3: TGCGCCAGCAGCTTGCCTTTTGGCGGGGACTACAATGAGCAGTTCTTC. Together with reference TRBV5-1 and TRBJ2-1, the CDR3 gives the full variable domain: KAGVTQTPRYLIKTRGQQVTLSCSPISGHRSVSWYQQTPGQGLQFLFEYFSETQRNKGNFPGRFSGRQFSNSRSEMNVSTLELGDSALYLCASSLPFGGDYNEQFFGPGTRLTVL.

The chain uses TRBV19 and TRBJ2-1; D is unclear. V lost 6 bases and J lost 7, with 13 bases in between. The CDR3 loop spans 13 amino acids. CDR1 LNHDA and CDR2 SQIVND come from the germline V gene (reference sequence). CDR3 region: CASRGLIQNEQFF. The CDR3 bases are TGTGCCAGTAGGGGCCTAATACAAAATGAGCAGTTCTTC. The full variable domain, with the rest looked up from reference TRBV19 and TRBJ2-1, is DGGITQSPKYLFRKEGQNVTLSCEQNLNHDAMYWYRQDPGQGLRLIYYSQIVNDFQKGDIAEGYSVSREKKESFPLTVTSAQKNPTAFYLCASRGLIQNEQFFGPGTRLTVL.

V gene TRBV11-2 combines with J gene TRBJ1-2; D remains unclear. In germline, CDR1 is SGHAT, CDR2 FQNNGV. CDR3 length equals 13 residues. V dropped 1 base and J dropped 13 bases, with 16 bases sitting between them. The chain's CDR3 is CASSLAQTRIITF. Here the CDR3 DNA reads TGTGCCAGCAGCTTAGCGCAGACTCGGATCATCACCTTC.

V is TRBV4-2 and J is TRBJ2-7, with 8 bases aligning to TRBD2. J lost 7 bases, V lost 4 bases, and 9 bases had no gene match. The CDR3 is 14 residues long. CDR1 and CDR2 (germline): LGHNA, YNFKEQ. CDR3 in amino acids: CASSPSGGIGEQYF. CDR3 bases: TGTGCCAGCAGCCCCTCGGGGGGGATTGGGGAGCAGTACTTC.

This clone was seen only once. The chain couples TRBV7-9 to TRBJ2-1; maybe TRBD2 (5 bases). The CDR3 sequence is 12 residues long. Trimming shortened V by 6 bases and J by 7 bases, and 10 bases separated the two germline ends. Germline V gives CDR1 SEHNR, CDR2 FQNEAQ (reference sequence). CDR3 sequence reads: CASRREGNEQFF. The CDR3 region has the DNA TGTGCCAGCAGAAGAGAGGGAAATGAGCAGTTCTTC.

This rearrangement joins TRBV4-1 to TRBJ2-1; 11 nucleotides line up with TRBD2. J lost 8 bases, V lost 1 base, and 7 bases had no gene match. This CDR3 contains 16 residues. Looked up from germline, CDR1 is MGHRA and CDR2 is YSYEKL. The CDR3 sequence is CASSQVATSGRDEQFF. DNA for the CDR3: TGCGCCAGCAGCCAAGTGGCTACTAGCGGGAGAGATGAGCAGTTCTTC.

V usage is TRBV10-3 and J usage is TRBJ2-7; D is perhaps TRBD1 (6 bases). Trimming cost V 5 bases and J 0 bases, with 17 bases left between them. There are 16 residues in the CDR3. Germline-derived CDR1 and CDR2 are ENHRY and SYGVKD. For the CDR3, the DNA is TGTGCCATCAGTTCCCCGACAGGCCGAAGCTCCTACGAGCAGTACTTC. This gives the protein CAISSPTGRSSYEQYF.

This clone was recorded only once. This chain uses TRBV29-1 with TRBJ2-1; a possible D gene is TRBD1 (6 bases). CDR3 length: 14 amino acids. Germline V gene lookup returns CDR1 SQVTM and CDR2 ANQGSEA. V was shortened by 3 bases and J by 11 bases, with 20 bases between the two germline ends. Here the CDR3 reads CSVDWQGSLAKQFF. For the CDR3, the DNA is TGCAGCGTTGACTGGCAGGGGTCATTAGCTAAGCAGTTCTTC.

The chain links TRBV25-1 to TRBJ1-2, with D unclear. This CDR3 has 13 residues. Germline CDR1 and CDR2: MGHDK and SYGVNS. V lost 3 bases, J lost 2 bases, and 7 bases lay in between. The CDR3 sequence is CASSEPQNYGYTF. CDR3 bases: TGTGCCAGCAGTGAGCCGCAGAACTATGGCTACACCTTC.

The rearrangement links TRBV25-1 to TRBJ1-6; TRBD1 matches at 9 bases. The V segment lost 2 bases and the J segment 7 bases; nucleotides outside the gene matches: 9. Germline V CDR1 and CDR2: MGHDK, SYGVNS. CDR3 length: 17 amino acids. CDR3 bases: TGTGCCAGCAGTGAAAGTTGGGACAGGGCGGGAAATTCACCCCTCCACTTT. It yields the protein CASSESWDRAGNSPLHF.